This TCR beta chain was captured in a study of blood T cell repertoires in COVID-19. At the level of the study: Acute and convalescent COVID-19 samples came from the United States, Italy and Spain. In each case, the material was cDNA or gDNA derived from T cells, B-cell-depleted T cells, or PBMCs.

In the original analysis: Amplification of reference gene primers was used by the study to estimate nucleated cell counts. Repertoires were generated with immunoSEQ multiplex PCR, while TCRdb's copy carries only in-frame clones and drops some. D and trimming were read from the DNA, whereas the V and J calls and clone size are those reported in that table. The sample includes around 150,000 clones, around 81% of them seen just once. Germline CDR1 and CDR2: SNHLY and FYNNEI. The ends lost 2 bases at V and 5 bases at J; junction bases unmatched: 4. This CDR3 has 16 amino acids. The receptor was isolated from a woman in her fifties or sixties with active or convalescent COVID-19. Sequencing was done on a sample of peripheral blood. The chain recombines TRBV2 with TRBJ2-1, with 12 bases lining up with TRBD2. The CDR3 sequence: CASSERLAGANNEQFF. DNA of the CDR3: TGTGCCAGCAGTGAACGACTAGCGGGGGCCAACAATGAGCAGTTCTTC.